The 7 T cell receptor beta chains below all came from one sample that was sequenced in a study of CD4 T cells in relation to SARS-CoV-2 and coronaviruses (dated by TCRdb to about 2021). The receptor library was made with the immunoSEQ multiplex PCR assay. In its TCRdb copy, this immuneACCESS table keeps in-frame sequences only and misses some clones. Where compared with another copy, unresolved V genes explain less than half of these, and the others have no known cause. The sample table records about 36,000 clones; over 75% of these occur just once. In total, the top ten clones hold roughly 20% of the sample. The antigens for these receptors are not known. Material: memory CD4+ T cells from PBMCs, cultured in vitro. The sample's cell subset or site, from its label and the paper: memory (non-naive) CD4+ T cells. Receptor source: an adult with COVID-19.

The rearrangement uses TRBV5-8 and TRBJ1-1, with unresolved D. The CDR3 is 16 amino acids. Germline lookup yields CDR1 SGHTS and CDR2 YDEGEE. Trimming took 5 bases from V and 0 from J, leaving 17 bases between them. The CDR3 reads CASSLGSGLVNTEAFF. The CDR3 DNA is TGTGCCAGCAGTCTAGGGTCGGGTCTCGTGAACACTGAAGCTTTCTTT. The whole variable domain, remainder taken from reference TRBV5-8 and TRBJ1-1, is EAGVTQSPTHLIKTRGQQATLRCSPISGHTSVYWYQQALGLGLQFLLWYDEGEERNRGNFPPRFSGRQFPNYSSELNVNALELEDSALYLCASSLGSGLVNTEAFFGQGTRLTVV.

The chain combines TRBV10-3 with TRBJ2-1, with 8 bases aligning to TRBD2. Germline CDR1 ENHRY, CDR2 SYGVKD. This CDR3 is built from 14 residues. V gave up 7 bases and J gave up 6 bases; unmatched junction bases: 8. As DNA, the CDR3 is TGTGCCATCAATCTTAGCGGGAACACCAATGAGCAGTTCTTC. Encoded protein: CAINLSGNTNEQFF.

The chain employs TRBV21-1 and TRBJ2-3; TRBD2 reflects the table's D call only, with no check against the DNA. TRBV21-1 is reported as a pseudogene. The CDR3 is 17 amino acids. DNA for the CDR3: TGTGCCAGCAGCAAAGCTTTGAATAGCTCTAGCACAGATACGCAGTATTTT. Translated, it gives CASSKALNSSSTDTQYF.

CDR3 sequence: CASSPGGEDTQYF. CDR3 DNA sequence: TGTGCCAGCTCACCAGGGGGGGAAGATACGCAGTATTTT. The rearrangement uses TRBV18 and TRBJ2-3, with TRBD2 identical over 7 bases. This CDR3 contains 13 residues. J gave up 5 bases and V 2 bases, and 1 base lay outside the gene matches. Germline CDR1 reads KGHSH; CDR2 reads LQKENI.

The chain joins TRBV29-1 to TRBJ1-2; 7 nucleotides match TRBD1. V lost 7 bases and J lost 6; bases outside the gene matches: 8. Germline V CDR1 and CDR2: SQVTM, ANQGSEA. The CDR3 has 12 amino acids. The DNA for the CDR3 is TGCAGCGCGGGACCGCAGGGGGATGGCTACACCTTC. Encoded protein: CSAGPQGDGYTF.

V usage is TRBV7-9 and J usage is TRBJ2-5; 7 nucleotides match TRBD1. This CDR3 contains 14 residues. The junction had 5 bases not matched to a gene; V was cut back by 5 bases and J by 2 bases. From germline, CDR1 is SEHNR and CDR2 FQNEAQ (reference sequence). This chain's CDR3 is CASSRPGQQETQYF. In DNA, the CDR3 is TGTGCCAGCAGCCGGCCGGGACAGCAAGAGACCCAGTACTTC. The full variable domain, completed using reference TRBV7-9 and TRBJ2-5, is DTGVSQNPRHKITKRGQNVTFRCDPISEHNRLYWYRQTLGQGPEFLTYFQNEAQLEKSRLLSDRFSAERPKGSFSTLEIQRTEQGDSAMYLCASSRPGQQETQYFGPGTRLLVL.

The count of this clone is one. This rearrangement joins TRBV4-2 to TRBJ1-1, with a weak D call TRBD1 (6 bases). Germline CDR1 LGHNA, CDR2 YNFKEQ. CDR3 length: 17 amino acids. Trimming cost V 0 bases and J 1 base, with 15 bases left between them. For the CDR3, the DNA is TGTGCCAGCAGCCAAGATCCTAAGGTCAGGGGGAACACTGAAGCTTTCTTT. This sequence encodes CASSQDPKVRGNTEAFF.